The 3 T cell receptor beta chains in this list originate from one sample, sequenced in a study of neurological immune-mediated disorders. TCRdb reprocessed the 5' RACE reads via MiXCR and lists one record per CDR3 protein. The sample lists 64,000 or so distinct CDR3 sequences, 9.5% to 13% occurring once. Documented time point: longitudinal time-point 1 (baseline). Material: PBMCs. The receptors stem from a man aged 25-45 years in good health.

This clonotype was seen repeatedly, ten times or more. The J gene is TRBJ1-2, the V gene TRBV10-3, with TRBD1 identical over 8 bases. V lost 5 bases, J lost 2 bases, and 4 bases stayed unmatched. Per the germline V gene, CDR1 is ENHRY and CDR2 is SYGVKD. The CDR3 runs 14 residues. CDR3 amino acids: CAISLGQGNYGYTF. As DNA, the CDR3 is TGTGCCATCAGTCTAGGACAGGGAAACTATGGCTACACCTTC.

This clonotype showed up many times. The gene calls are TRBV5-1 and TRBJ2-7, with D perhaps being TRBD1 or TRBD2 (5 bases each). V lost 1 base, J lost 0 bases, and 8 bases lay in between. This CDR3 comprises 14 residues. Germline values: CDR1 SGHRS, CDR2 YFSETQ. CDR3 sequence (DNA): TGCGCCAGCAGCTTGCGGGGCAACTCCTACGAGCAGTACTTC. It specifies CASSLRGNSYEQYF. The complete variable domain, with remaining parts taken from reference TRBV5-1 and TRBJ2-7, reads KAGVTQTPRYLIKTRGQQVTLSCSPISGHRSVSWYQQTPGQGLQFLFEYFSETQRNKGNFPGRFSGRQFSNSRSEMNVSTLELGDSALYLCASSLRGNSYEQYFGPGTRLTVT.

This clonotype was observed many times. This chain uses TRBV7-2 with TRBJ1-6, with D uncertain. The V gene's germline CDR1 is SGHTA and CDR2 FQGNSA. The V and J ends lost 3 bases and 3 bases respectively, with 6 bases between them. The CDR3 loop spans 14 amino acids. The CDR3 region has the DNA TGTGCCAGCAGCTTTAGGGACTATAATTCACCCCTCCACTTT. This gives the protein CASSFRDYNSPLHF.